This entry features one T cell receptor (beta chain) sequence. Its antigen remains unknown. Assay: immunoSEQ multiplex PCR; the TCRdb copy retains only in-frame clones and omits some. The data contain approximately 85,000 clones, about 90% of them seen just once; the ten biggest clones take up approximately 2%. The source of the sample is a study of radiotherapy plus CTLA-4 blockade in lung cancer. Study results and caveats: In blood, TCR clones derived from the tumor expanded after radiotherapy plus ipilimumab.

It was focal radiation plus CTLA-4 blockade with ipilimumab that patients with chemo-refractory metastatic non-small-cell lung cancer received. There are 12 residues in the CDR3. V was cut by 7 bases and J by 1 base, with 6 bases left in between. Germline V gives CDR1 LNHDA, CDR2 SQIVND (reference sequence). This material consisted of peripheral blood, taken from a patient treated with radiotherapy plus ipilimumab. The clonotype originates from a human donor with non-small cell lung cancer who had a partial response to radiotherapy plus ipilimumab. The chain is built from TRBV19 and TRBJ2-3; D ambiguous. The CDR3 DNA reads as TGTGCCAGTAAACAAGGCACAGATACGCAGTATTTT. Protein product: CASKQGTDTQYF.